This T cell receptor beta chain was observed in a study of cytomegalovirus exposure and HLA in healthy donors. Overall study results and limits: The likely origin of a cluster of highly shared sequence variants was a sequencing artifact. Per a prior analysis, the majority of TCR beta V segments were productive roughly 87% or roughly 30% of the time. For most subjects, TCR beta sequences were reported to predict HLA-A and HLA-B alleles with accuracy.

Points on this clone: What it binds is unknown.

The CDR3 spans 14 residues. Germline assignment: CDR1 WSHSY and CDR2 SAAADI. V lost 10 bases to trimming and J lost 0 bases; unmatched junction nucleotides: 7. PCR used 60 Vbeta primers and 13 Jbeta primers. Data came from immunoSEQ multiplex PCR; TCRdb stores just in-frame clones and leaves some out. Of about 190,000 clones listed, almost 85% are singletons. The chain uses TRBV10-2 and TRBJ2-3; 7 nucleotides line up with TRBD2. The TCR comes from a boy between 10 and 17 years old in good health and CMV-seronegative. Source material: PBMCs. The CDR3 DNA sequence: TGCGCCACAGGGAGGGGAGCTAGCACAGATACGCAGTATTTT. Its protein product is CATGRGASTDTQYF.